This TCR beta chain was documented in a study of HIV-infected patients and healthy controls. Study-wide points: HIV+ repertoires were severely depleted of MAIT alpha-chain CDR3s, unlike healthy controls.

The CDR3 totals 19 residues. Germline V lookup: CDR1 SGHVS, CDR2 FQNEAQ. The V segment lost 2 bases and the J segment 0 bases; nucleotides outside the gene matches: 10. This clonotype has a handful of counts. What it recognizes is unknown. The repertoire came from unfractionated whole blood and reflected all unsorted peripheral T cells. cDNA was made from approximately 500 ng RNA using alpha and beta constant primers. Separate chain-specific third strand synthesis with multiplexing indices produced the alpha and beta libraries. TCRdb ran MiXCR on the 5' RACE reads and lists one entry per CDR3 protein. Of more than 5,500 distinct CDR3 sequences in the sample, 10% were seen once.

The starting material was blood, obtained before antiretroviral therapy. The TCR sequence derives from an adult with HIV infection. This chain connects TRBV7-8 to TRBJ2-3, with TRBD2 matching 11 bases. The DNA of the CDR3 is TGTGCCAGCAGCTTACCACTAGCGGGGGCCCCCACTAGCACAGATACGCAGTATTTT. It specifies CASSLPLAGAPTSTDTQYF.